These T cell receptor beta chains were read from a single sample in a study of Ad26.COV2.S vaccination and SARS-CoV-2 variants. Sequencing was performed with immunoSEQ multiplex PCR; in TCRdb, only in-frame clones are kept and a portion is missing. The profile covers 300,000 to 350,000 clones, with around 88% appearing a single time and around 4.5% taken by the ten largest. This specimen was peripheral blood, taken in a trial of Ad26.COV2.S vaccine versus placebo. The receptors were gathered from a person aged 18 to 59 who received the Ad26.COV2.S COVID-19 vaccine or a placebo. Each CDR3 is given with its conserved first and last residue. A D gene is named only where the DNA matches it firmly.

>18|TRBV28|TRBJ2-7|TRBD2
TGTGCCAGCAGCGGGCGCGGGACTAGCGGGATCAGCTCCTACGAGCAGTACTTC
CASSGRGTSGISSYEQYF
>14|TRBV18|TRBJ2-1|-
TGTGCCAGCTCACCACGGGGACTTGACAATGAGCAGTTCTTC
CASSPRGLDNEQFF
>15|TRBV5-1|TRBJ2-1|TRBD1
TGCGCCAGCAGCCGAGAGGGACAGACTTACAATGAGCAGTTCTTC
CASSREGQTYNEQFF
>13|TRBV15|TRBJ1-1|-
TGTGCCACCAGCAGGACAGGGAACACTGAAGCTTTCTTT
CATSRTGNTEAFF
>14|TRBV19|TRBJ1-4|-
TGTGCCAGTAGTATGGAACAGGGTAACGAAAAACTGTTTTTT
CASSMEQGNEKLFF
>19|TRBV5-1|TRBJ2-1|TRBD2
TGCGCCAGCAGCTTGTATAATGTATTTGGGAGGGCGGATTACAATGAGCAGTTCTTC
CASSLYNVFGRADYNEQFF
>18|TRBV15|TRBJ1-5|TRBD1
TGTGCCACCAGCAGAAAAGGACAGGGCTCGGGTAGCAATCAGCCCCAGCATTTT
CATSRKGQGSGSNQPQHF
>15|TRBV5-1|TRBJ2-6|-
TGCGCCAGCAGCTTGGACTTGGGGCGGGCCAACGTCCTGACTTTC
CASSLDLGRANVLTF
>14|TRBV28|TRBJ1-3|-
TGTGCCAGCAGCACCTTAGGGTCTGGAAACACCATATATTTT
CASSTLGSGNTIYF
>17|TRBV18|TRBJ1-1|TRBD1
TGTGCCAGCTCACCGATCCGGGACAGCCTCTCGAACACTGAAGCTTTCTTT
CASSPIRDSLSNTEAFF